Each of the 6 T cell receptor beta chains below was sequenced from the same sample in a study of cytomegalovirus exposure and HLA in healthy donors. PCR employed 60 Vbeta and 13 Jbeta primers. Generated by immunoSEQ multiplex PCR, the TCRdb table keeps only in-frame clones and is missing some. Of more than 100,000 clones in the sample, over 65% were seen once. The specimen sequenced was PBMCs. These receptors came from a female donor in good health and CMV-seropositive.

This chain joins TRBV7-9 and TRBJ1-4, with D possibly matching TRBD1 (5 bases). Germline CDR1 and CDR2: SEHNR and FQNEAQ (reference sequence). CDR3 size: 15 residues. Trimming shortened V by 2 bases and J by 5 bases, and 12 bases separated the two germline ends. The CDR3 sequence is CASSLSGSPNEKLFF. DNA for the CDR3: TGTGCCAGCAGCTTATCAGGGTCCCCAAATGAAAAACTGTTTTTT. The entire variable domain, with the rest obtained from reference TRBV7-9 and TRBJ1-4, is as follows: DTGVSQNPRHKITKRGQNVTFRCDPISEHNRLYWYRQTLGQGPEFLTYFQNEAQLEKSRLLSDRFSAERPKGSFSTLEIQRTEQGDSAMYLCASSLSGSPNEKLFFGSGTQLSVL.

The J gene is TRBJ2-5, the V gene TRBV19; D gene uncertain. The V and J ends lost 11 bases and 5 bases respectively, with 9 bases between them. This CDR3 is 10 amino acids long. Germline V gives CDR1 LNHDA, CDR2 SQIVND (reference sequence). This CDR3 reads CAAGRETQYF. The CDR3 nucleotides read TGTGCCGCAGGCCGGGAGACCCAGTACTTC. Together with reference TRBV19 and TRBJ2-5, the CDR3 gives the full variable domain: DGGITQSPKYLFRKEGQNVTLSCEQNLNHDAMYWYRQDPGQGLRLIYYSQIVNDFQKGDIAEGYSVSREKKESFPLTVTSAQKNPTAFYLCAAGRETQYFGPGTRLLVL.

This clone was seen more than once but under ten times. This chain links TRBV11-2 with TRBJ1-5; unclear D gene. Trimming removed 0 bases from V and 6 bases from J, with 6 bases in between. Germline CDR1 and CDR2: SGHAT and FQNNGV. This CDR3 region has 13 residues. The CDR3 region is CASSLEAGQPQHF. In DNA form, the CDR3 reads TGTGCCAGCAGCTTAGAGGCGGGTCAGCCCCAGCATTTT.

The chain is built from TRBV7-9 and TRBJ2-7; D perhaps matches TRBD2 (6 bases). The germline gives CDR1 SEHNR, CDR2 FQNEAQ (reference sequence). V lost 3 bases, J lost 3 bases, and 6 bases lay in between. The CDR3 covers 12 residues. In nucleotides, the CDR3 is TGTGCCAGCAGCTTGCGGGGCTACGAGCAGTACTTC. It is translated as CASSLRGYEQYF.

This chain uses TRBV19 with TRBJ2-7; TRBD2 matches 10 bases. Germline CDR1 LNHDA, CDR2 SQIVND (reference sequence). V lost 0 bases to trimming and J lost 6 bases; unmatched junction nucleotides: 8. The CDR3 totals 16 residues. CDR3 sequence reads: CASSIEGASGRREQYF. The CDR3 nucleotides read TGTGCCAGTAGTATAGAGGGGGCTAGCGGGAGACGCGAGCAGTACTTC.

The genes are TRBV27 and TRBJ2-3, with TRBD2 matching over 9 bases. Trimming cost V 4 bases and J 4 bases; bases outside gene matches: 12. Per the germline V gene, CDR1 is MNHEY and CDR2 is SMNVEV (reference sequence). The CDR3 has 17 residues. The CDR3 DNA reads TGTGCCAGCAGTTCACTCCGGCGGGAGGGTTTTCCAGATACGCAGTATTTT. As protein: CASSSLRREGFPDTQYF.